This T cell receptor beta chain appears in the sequencing data of a study of blood T cells in healthy people across ages. In this sample, this clonotype turned up a few times. Its antigen is still unknown. A second PCR of 7 to 11 cycles used a sample-barcoded 5' primer and a J-beta primer mix. Each cDNA molecule was tagged by a template-switch adaptor that had 12 random nucleotides. TCRdb re-analysed the 5' RACE reads in MiXCR, keeping a single row per CDR3 protein. The data hold about 2 million distinct CDR3 sequences, with about 50% observed a single time. General study points: Age advanced and TCR beta diversity per million T cells fell, roughly linearly. Strong correlation linked observed beta diversity and percent naive T cells.

Germline V gene data show CDR1 as MDHEN and CDR2 as SYDVKM. V shed 1 base and J 0 bases; nucleotides not matched to a gene: 3. The CDR3 covers 17 residues. Input material: blood. The TCR was taken from a woman between 35 and 50 years old in good health. The V gene is TRBV28, the J gene TRBJ2-6, with 7 positions matching TRBD1. The CDR3, as DNA: TGTGCCAGCAGTTTATACGGGACAGCCTCTGGGGCCAACGTCCTGACTTTC. Its translation: CASSLYGTASGANVLTF.